Detailed here is one T cell receptor beta chain. In assigning cohorts, the study relied on participant-reported clinical history. The data belong to a study of blood T cell repertoires in COVID-19. As processed by the authors: Amplified reference gene primers provided the basis for estimating nucleated cell counts. Some clones are missing from TCRdb's copy, which holds only in-frame ones; the method was immunoSEQ multiplex PCR. The DNA was the basis for D and trimming; V, J and clone size are from that table. The table records about 200,000 clones, about 88% of them present only once. This CDR3 has 15 amino acids. Unmatched junction bases numbered 9, after V lost 6 bases and J lost 6 bases. CDR1 LGHNA and CDR2 YNFKEQ come from the germline V gene.

The sequenced sample consisted of PBMCs or T cells enriched from blood (not recorded which). V and J are TRBV4-2 and TRBJ2-1; 9 positions match TRBD2. The source is a middle-aged woman in a cohort exposed to, infected with or recovered from COVID-19 (not recorded which). CDR3: CASSTAGGPGNEQFF. The CDR3 nucleotides read TGTGCCAGCAGTACCGCGGGGGGGCCGGGCAATGAGCAGTTCTTC.